Below are 18 T cell receptor beta chains sequenced from a single sample in a study of blood T cells in healthy people across ages. The use of a sample-barcoded 5' primer and a J-beta primer mix characterized a second PCR of about 6 to 11 cycles. TCRdb re-called the 5' RACE reads through MiXCR, storing one row per CDR3 protein. The top ten hold 4% of the sample, which has some 1,500,000 distinct CDR3 sequences, less than 45% seen once. Specimen: blood. The receptors shown here come from a young woman in good health.

This clonotype has a handful of counts. The chain employs TRBV9 and TRBJ1-2; perhaps TRBD1 as D (6 bases). Trimming left V 4 bases short and J 4 bases short, with 23 bases between. The CDR3 spans 17 residues. Germline CDR1 reads SGDLS; CDR2 reads YYNGEE. CDR3 sequence: CASSPGFGDTSPYGYTF. CDR3 nucleotide sequence: TGTGCCAGCAGCCCCGGTTTTGGGGACACCTCTCCCTATGGCTACACCTTC.

On this clonotype itself: The junction departs from the called germline gene at one end, perhaps through a read error. The CDR3 here is CASSILNTGELFF. The CDR3 DNA sequence: TGTGCCAGTAGTATTTTGAATACCGGGGAGTTGTTTTTT. The rearrangement uses TRBV19 and TRBJ2-2, with D possibly matching TRBD2 (5 bases). Germline V gene data show CDR1 as LNHDA and CDR2 as SQIVND (reference sequence). The CDR3 contains 13 residues.

The chain combines TRBV2 with TRBJ1-1; the D gene is possibly TRBD1 (5 bases). Germline V gives CDR1 SNHLY, CDR2 FYNNEI. The CDR3 sequence is 11 residues long. Trimming pared 8 bases from V and 11 bases from J, leaving 15 bases between. The DNA of the CDR3 is TGTGCCAGCGACTCCTTACGGGGGGCTTTCTTT. Translation gives CASDSLRGAFF.

The chain employs TRBV20-1 and TRBJ1-5; D possibly corresponds to TRBD1 (5 bases). Germline V gene data show CDR1 as DFQATT and CDR2 as SNEGSKA (reference sequence). The CDR3 totals 13 residues. Between the trimmed V and J ends, which lost 5 bases and 0 bases, there was a span of 8 bases. The CDR3 DNA is TGCAGTGCTCGACAGACTAGCAATCAGCCCCAGCATTTT. Translation gives CSARQTSNQPQHF.

The chain recombines TRBV29-1 with TRBJ2-1, with 7 bases identical to TRBD2. V was pared by 7 bases and J by 11 bases, with 14 bases of the junction left unmatched. The CDR3 sequence is 13 residues long. Germline loops: CDR1 SQVTM, CDR2 ANQGSEA. The CDR3 loop is CSERERGRLQQFF. Here the CDR3 DNA reads TGCAGCGAAAGAGAGCGGGGTCGGTTGCAGCAGTTCTTC.

This chain links TRBV12-5 with TRBJ1-1, with D possibly matching TRBD1 (6 bases). Trimming shortened V by 4 bases and J by 1 base, and 16 bases separated the two germline ends. The CDR3 has 16 amino acids. Per germline, CDR1 LGHNT and CDR2 FRNRAP. CDR3 in DNA: TGTGCTAGTGGTTCGCCTCGGACAGAGTGGAACACTGAAGCTTTCTTT. Translating gives CASGSPRTEWNTEAFF.

The chain links TRBV5-1 to TRBJ2-3; 8 nucleotides match TRBD2. Germline CDR1 is SGHRS and CDR2 is YFSETQ. Trimming removed 0 bases from V and 0 bases from J; junction bases left unmatched: 6. The CDR3 has 17 amino acids. The CDR3 bases are TGCGCCAGCAGCTTGGCCCCAGCGGGGGACAGCACAGATACGCAGTATTTT. It is translated as CASSLAPAGDSTDTQYF.

This clonotype was seen more than once but under ten times. The chain links TRBV12-3 or TRBV12-4 to TRBJ1-2, with D maybe TRBD1 (5 bases). The CDR3 runs to 15 residues. Trimming took off 3 bases at V and 5 bases at J, with 16 bases between the two ends. DNA of the CDR3: TGTGCCAGCAGTTTGTGGACATCCCAGCGGTATGGCTACACCTTC. Translating gives CASSLWTSQRYGYTF.

The V gene is TRBV7-2, the J gene TRBJ2-7; D not resolved. The J call could be wrong; TRBJ2-5 is a better fit for the DNA end. This CDR3 has 14 amino acids. Germline-derived CDR1 and CDR2 are SGHTA and FQGNSA. The CDR3 DNA reads as TGTGCCAGCAGCTTAAGGCAGCGTACAGAGACCCAGTACTTC. Translation: CASSLRQRTETQYF.

The chain recombines TRBV12-3 or TRBV12-4 with TRBJ1-1, with a tentative D call TRBD1 (5 bases). The CDR3 has 13 amino acids. V was pared by 8 bases and J by 3 bases, with 13 bases between. The CDR3 coding sequence is TGTGCCAGCGCTGACAGTCCTTACACTGAAGCTTTCTTT. Amino acid sequence: CASADSPYTEAFF.

V and J are TRBV29-1 and TRBJ2-1; 10 bases line up with TRBD2. The CDR3 totals 19 residues. From germline, CDR1 is SQVTM and CDR2 ANQGSEA. The V gene end was trimmed by 3 bases and the J gene end by 0 bases; junction bases not matched to a gene: 14. The chain's CDR3 is CSVDPLTSGAGGSYNEQFF. For the CDR3, the DNA is TGCAGCGTTGATCCCTTAACTAGCGGGGCCGGAGGCTCCTACAATGAGCAGTTCTTC.

With regard to this clonotype: Germline is not matched at one junction end, which may reflect a read error. This chain uses TRBV2 with TRBJ1-2, with D unclear. This CDR3 is 15 amino acids long. Per the germline V gene, CDR1 is SNHLY and CDR2 is FYNNEI. The CDR3: CANSEAQSEVYGYTF. The DNA for the CDR3 is TGTGCCAACAGTGAGGCACAGTCGGAAGTCTATGGCTACACCTTC. Using reference TRBV2 and TRBJ1-2 for the parts outside the CDR3, the full variable domain is EPEVTQTPSHQVTQMGQEVILRCVPISNHLYFYWYRQILGQKVEFLVSFYNNEISEKSEIFDDQFSVERPDGSNFTLKIRSTKLEDSAMYFCANSEAQSEVYGYTFGSGTRLTVV.

The chain is built from TRBV6-2 or TRBV6-3 and TRBJ2-1; 7 bases align to TRBD1. V was clipped by 4 bases and J by 5 bases; unmatched bases: 2. This CDR3 is built from 13 residues. The V gene's germline CDR1 is MNHEY and CDR2 SVGEGT. CDR3 DNA sequence: TGTGCCAGCAGTTGGGGACAGCACAATGAGCAGTTCTTC. This encodes CASSWGQHNEQFF.

The chain employs TRBV10-3 and TRBJ2-5; D is undetermined. From germline, CDR1 is ENHRY and CDR2 SYGVKD. This CDR3 is 13 amino acids long. V was cut by 0 bases and J by 3 bases, with 5 bases left in between. This CDR3 reads CAISESGEETQYF. CDR3 sequence (DNA): TGTGCCATCAGTGAGTCCGGAGAAGAGACCCAGTACTTC.

This clonotype was seen more than once but under ten times. This chain links TRBV28 with TRBJ1-4, with D tentatively TRBD1 (6 bases). In germline, CDR1 is MDHEN, CDR2 SYDVKM. V lost 6 bases and J 4 bases, leaving 21 bases between the germline ends. The CDR3 has 17 residues. The CDR3 loop reads CASSLTGSNFVNEKLFF. For the CDR3, the DNA is TGTGCCAGCAGCCTTACAGGGTCCAACTTTGTTAATGAAAAACTGTTTTTT. Combining the CDR3 with reference TRBV28 and TRBJ1-4 gives the whole variable domain DVKVTQSSRYLVKRTGEKVFLECVQDMDHENMFWYRQDPGLGLRLIYFSYDVKMKEKGDIPEGYSVSREKKERFSLILESASTNQTSMYLCASSLTGSNFVNEKLFFGSGTQLSVL.

CDR3 protein: CASSHGTAYGYTF. Here the CDR3 DNA reads TGTGCCAGCAGTCACGGGACAGCTTATGGCTACACCTTC. The V call is TRBV12-3 or TRBV12-4, the J call TRBJ1-2; 7 bases map to TRBD1. The length of the CDR3 is 13 residues. Unmatched junction bases numbered 5, after V lost 5 bases and J lost 5 bases.

In this sample, this clonotype turned up a few times. The chain couples TRBV3-1 to TRBJ2-1, with D unresolved. The CDR3 consists of 14 residues. V lost 2 bases and J lost 0, with 5 bases in between. The germline CDR1 and CDR2 sequences are LGHDT and YNNKEL (reference sequence). The CDR3 here is CASSQPSSYNEQFF. CDR3 DNA: TGTGCCAGCAGCCAACCAAGCTCCTACAATGAGCAGTTCTTC.

This chain joins TRBV20-1 and TRBJ2-1; 9 nucleotides align to TRBD2. Trimming at V came to 0 bases and at J to 5 bases, leaving 5 bases not matched to a gene. This CDR3 contains 15 residues. The germline V gene has CDR1 DFQATT and CDR2 SNEGSKA (reference sequence). In DNA form, the CDR3 reads TGCAGTGCTAGAGAGGCTAGCGGGACCAACAATGAGCAGTTCTTC. Protein sequence: CSAREASGTNNEQFF.